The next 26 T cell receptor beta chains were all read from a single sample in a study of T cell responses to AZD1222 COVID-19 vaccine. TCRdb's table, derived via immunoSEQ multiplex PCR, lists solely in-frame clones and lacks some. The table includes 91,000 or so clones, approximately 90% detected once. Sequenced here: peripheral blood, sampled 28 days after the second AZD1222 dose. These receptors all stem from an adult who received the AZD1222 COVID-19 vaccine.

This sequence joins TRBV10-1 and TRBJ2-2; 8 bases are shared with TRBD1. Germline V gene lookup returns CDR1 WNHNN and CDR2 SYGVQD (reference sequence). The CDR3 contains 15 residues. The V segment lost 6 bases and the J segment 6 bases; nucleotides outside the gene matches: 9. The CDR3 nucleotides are TGCGCCAGCAGCGCAGGGGGCGGCCACGCCGGGGAGCTGTTTTTT. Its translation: CASSAGGGHAGELFF.

CDR3 sequence (DNA): TGTGCCAGCAGCCAAGATGGAGGGGATTTTGTAAGTCAGCCCCAGCATTTT. As protein: CASSQDGGDFVSQPQHF. The chain carries TRBV4-2 and TRBJ1-5, with a weak D call TRBD1 (5 bases). Deletions cut 0 bases from V and 6 bases from J, with 18 bases between. The CDR3 has 17 amino acids. The germline CDR1 and CDR2 sequences are LGHNA and YNFKEQ.

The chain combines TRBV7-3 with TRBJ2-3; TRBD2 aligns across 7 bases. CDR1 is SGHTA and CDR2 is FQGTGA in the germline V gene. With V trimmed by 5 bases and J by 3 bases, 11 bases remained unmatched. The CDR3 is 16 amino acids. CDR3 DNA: TGTGCCAGCAGCAGACGTGAGGGCGGGGGTACAGATACGCAGTATTTT. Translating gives CASSRREGGGTDTQYF.

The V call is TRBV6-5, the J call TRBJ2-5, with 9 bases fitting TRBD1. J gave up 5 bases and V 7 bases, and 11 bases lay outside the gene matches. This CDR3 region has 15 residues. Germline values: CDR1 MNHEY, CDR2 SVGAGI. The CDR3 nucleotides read TGTGCCAGCACCCCGAGGACAGGGGTTGGGGAGACCCAGTACTTC. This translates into CASTPRTGVGETQYF.

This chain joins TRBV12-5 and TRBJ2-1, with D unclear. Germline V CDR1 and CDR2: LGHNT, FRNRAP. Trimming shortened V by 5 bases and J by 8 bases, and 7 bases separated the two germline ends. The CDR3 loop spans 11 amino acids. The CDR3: CASGLQYEQFF. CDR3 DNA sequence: TGTGCTAGTGGTCTCCAATATGAGCAGTTCTTC.

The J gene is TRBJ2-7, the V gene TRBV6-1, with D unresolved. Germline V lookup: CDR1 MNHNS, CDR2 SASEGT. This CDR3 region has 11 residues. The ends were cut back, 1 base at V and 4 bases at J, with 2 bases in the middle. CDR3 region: CASSEGYEQYF. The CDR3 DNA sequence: TGTGCCAGCAGTGAAGGATACGAGCAGTACTTC.

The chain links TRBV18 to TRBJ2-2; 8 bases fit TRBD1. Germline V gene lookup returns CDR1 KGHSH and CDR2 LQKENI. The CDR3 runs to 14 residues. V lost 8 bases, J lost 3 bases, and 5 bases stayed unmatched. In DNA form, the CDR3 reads TGTGCCAGCCATCCGACAGGGGACACCGGGGAGCTGTTTTTT. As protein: CASHPTGDTGELFF.

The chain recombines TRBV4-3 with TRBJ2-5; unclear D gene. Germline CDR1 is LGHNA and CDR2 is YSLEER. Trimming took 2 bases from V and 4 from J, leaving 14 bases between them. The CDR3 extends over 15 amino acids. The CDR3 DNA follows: TGCGCCAGCAGCCAAACTGGCTTTGGGTCAGAGACCCAGTACTTC. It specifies CASSQTGFGSETQYF.

The CDR3 here is CASRGQGPSNSPLHF. For the CDR3, the DNA is TGTGCCAGCAGAGGACAGGGCCCTTCTAATTCACCCCTCCACTTT. V is TRBV2 and J is TRBJ1-6, with 8 bases aligning to TRBD1. From germline, CDR1 is SNHLY and CDR2 FYNNEI. The J segment lost 6 bases and the V segment lost 6 bases, leaving 7 bases of the junction unmatched. The CDR3 has 15 amino acids.

The CDR3 region is CASSRSGTSGGPTREQFF. For the CDR3, the DNA is TGTGCCAGTAGTCGGTCCGGGACTAGCGGGGGGCCCACAAGAGAGCAGTTCTTC. The chain joins TRBV19 to TRBJ2-1; TRBD2 matches at 15 bases. The CDR3 loop spans 18 amino acids. Looked up from germline, CDR1 is LNHDA and CDR2 is SQIVND (reference sequence). V lost 5 bases, J lost 10 bases, and 15 bases stayed unmatched.

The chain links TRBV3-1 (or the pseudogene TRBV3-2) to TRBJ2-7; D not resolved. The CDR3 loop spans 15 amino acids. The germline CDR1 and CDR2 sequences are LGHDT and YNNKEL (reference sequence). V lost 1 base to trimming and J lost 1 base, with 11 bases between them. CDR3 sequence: CASSQVGIGSYEQYF. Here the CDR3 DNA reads TGTGCCAGCAGCCAAGTAGGGATCGGATCCTACGAGCAGTACTTC.

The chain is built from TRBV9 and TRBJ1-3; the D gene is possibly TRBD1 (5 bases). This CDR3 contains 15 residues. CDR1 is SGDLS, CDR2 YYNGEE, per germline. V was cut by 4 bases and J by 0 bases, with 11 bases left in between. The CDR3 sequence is CASSPGTFSGNTIYF. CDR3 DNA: TGTGCCAGCAGCCCCGGGACCTTCTCTGGAAACACCATATATTTT. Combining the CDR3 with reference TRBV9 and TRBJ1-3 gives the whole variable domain DSGVTQTPKHLITATGQRVTLRCSPRSGDLSVYWYQQSLDQGLQFLIQYYNGEERAKGNILERFSAQQFPDLHSELNLSSLELGDSALYFCASSPGTFSGNTIYFGEGSWLTVV.

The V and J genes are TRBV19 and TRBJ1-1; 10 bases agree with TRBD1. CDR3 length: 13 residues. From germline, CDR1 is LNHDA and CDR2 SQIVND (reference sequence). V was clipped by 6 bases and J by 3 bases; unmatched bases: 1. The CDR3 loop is CASSGQGDTEAFF. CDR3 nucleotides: TGTGCCAGTAGCGGACAGGGGGACACTGAAGCTTTCTTT.

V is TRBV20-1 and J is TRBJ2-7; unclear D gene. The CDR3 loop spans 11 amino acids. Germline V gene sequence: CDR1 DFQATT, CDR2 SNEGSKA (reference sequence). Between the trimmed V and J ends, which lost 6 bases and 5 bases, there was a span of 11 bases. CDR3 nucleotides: TGCAGTGCCCCACTTATTGACGAGCAGTACTTC. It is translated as CSAPLIDEQYF.

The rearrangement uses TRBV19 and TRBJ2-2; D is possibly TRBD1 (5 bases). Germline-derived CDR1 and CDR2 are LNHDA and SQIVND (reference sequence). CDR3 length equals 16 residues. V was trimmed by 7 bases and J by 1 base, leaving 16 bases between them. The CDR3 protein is CASTTHRSENTGELFF. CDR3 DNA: TGTGCCAGTACTACTCACAGGAGTGAGAACACCGGGGAGCTGTTTTTT.

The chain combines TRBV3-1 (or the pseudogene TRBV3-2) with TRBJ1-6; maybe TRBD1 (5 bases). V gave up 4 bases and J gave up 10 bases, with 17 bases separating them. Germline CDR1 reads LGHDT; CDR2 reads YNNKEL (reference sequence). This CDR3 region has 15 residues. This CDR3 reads CASSLAAGLISPLHF. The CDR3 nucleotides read TGTGCCAGCAGCCTAGCGGCAGGGTTAATATCACCCCTCCACTTT.

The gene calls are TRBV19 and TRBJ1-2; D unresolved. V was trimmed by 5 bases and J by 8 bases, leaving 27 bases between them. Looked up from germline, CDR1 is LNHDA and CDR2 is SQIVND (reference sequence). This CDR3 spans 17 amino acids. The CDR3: CASSGQTQNYGLGGYTF. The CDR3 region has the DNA TGTGCCAGTAGTGGCCAGACCCAAAACTACGGATTGGGGGGCTACACCTTC.

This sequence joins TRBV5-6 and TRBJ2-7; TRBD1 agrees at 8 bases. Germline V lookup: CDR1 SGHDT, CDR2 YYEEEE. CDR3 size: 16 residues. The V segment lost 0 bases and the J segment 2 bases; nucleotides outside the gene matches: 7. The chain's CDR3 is CASSLAPGQGAYEQYF. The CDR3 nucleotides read TGTGCCAGCAGCTTGGCCCCCGGACAGGGAGCCTACGAGCAGTACTTC.

The CDR3 loop is CSVGELDRGYTF. CDR3 DNA: TGCAGCGTTGGGGAGTTGGACAGGGGCTACACCTTC. J is TRBJ1-2 and V is TRBV29-1; 7 positions agree with TRBD1. The CDR3 totals 12 residues. CDR1 is SQVTM and CDR2 is ANQGSEA in the germline V gene. V lost 4 bases and J lost 8; bases outside the gene matches: 7.

The CDR3 here is CASRPSNTEAFF. CDR3 coding DNA: TGTGCCAGCCGTCCCTCGAACACTGAAGCTTTCTTT. This chain connects TRBV7-9 to TRBJ1-1; D remains ambiguous. Germline CDR1 is SEHNR and CDR2 is FQNEAQ (reference sequence). This CDR3 comprises 12 residues. The V end lost 8 bases, the J end lost 1 base, and 8 bases lay between the germline ends.

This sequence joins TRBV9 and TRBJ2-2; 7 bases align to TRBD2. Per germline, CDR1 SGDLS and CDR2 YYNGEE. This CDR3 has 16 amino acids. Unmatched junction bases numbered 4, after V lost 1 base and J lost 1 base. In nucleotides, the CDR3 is TGTGCCAGCAGCGTATCAGAGCGGGAGAACACCGGGGAGCTGTTTTTT. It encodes CASSVSERENTGELFF.

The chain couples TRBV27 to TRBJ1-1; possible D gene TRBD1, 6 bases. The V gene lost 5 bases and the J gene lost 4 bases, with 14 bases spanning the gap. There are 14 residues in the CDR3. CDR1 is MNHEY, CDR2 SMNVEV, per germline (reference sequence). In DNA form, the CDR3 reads TGTGCCAGCAGTCCCGGGGACACCACCACTGAAGCTTTCTTT. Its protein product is CASSPGDTTTEAFF.

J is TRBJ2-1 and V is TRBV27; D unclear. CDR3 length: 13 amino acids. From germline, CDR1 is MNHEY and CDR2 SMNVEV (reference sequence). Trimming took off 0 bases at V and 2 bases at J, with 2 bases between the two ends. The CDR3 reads CASSLSPYNEQFF. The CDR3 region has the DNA TGTGCCAGCAGTTTATCCCCCTACAATGAGCAGTTCTTC.

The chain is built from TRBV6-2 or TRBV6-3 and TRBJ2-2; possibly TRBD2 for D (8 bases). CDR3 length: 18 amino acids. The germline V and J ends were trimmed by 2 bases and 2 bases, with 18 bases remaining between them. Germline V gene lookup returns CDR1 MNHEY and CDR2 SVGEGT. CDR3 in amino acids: CASSYGRGDSLNTGELFF. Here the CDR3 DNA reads TGTGCCAGCAGTTACGGGCGGGGGGACAGCCTAAACACCGGGGAGCTGTTTTTT.

The CDR3, as DNA: TGTGCCACCAGCGGTTCTCCAGGGGGCGGCTACGAGCAGTACTTC. Protein: CATSGSPGGGYEQYF. V usage is TRBV15 and J usage is TRBJ2-7; 8 nucleotides agree with TRBD1. The CDR3 is 15 amino acids. The V segment lost 5 bases and the J segment 3 bases; nucleotides outside the gene matches: 9. Germline V gene sequence: CDR1 LNHNV, CDR2 YYDKDF (reference sequence).

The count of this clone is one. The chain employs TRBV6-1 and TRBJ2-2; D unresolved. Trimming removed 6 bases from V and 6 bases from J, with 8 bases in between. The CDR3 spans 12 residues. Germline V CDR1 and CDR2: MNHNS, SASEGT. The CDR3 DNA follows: TGTGCCAGCAGGCCTTTTGCCGGGGAGCTGTTTTTT. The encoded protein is CASRPFAGELFF.